This T cell receptor beta chain stems from a study of human T cells and chemical hapten exposure. General observations from the study: The number of TCRs over 1 in 1000 frequency stayed unchanged after DPC. The formation of large CDR3 similarity clusters by expanded TCRs significantly exceeded that of controls.

Specified time point: patch test 2, 6 weeks after DPC sensitization. Treatment: therapeutic diphenylcyclopropenone sensitization with weekly scalp DPC. Every donor had alopecia and was 18 to 70 years old; all were suitable for DPC. The starting material, unfractionated whole blood, was used for total RNA extraction. Germline trimming cut 7 bases from V and 2 bases from J; bases unmatched to any gene: 5. The germline V gene encodes CDR1 MNHEY and CDR2 SVGEGT. The length of the CDR3 is 16 residues. This clonotype was recorded a few times. As yet, its antigen is unknown. TCRdb analysed the RACE reads with MiXCR anew, one entry per CDR3 protein. The table shows a few hundred thousand distinct CDR3 sequences, with over 6% occurring only once.

The clonotype was recovered from a woman under 30 with alopecia areata. Some clones in this sample may be carry-over from other donors' samples. The sequences come from whole blood, collected in connection with sensitization to the hapten diphenylcyclopropenone (DPC). The rearrangement links TRBV6-2 or TRBV6-3 to TRBJ2-6; TRBD1 matches at 10 bases. As DNA, the CDR3 is TGTGCCAGCACCCGACAGGGGGCTCCTGGGGCCAACGTCCTGACTTTC. This encodes CASTRQGAPGANVLTF.